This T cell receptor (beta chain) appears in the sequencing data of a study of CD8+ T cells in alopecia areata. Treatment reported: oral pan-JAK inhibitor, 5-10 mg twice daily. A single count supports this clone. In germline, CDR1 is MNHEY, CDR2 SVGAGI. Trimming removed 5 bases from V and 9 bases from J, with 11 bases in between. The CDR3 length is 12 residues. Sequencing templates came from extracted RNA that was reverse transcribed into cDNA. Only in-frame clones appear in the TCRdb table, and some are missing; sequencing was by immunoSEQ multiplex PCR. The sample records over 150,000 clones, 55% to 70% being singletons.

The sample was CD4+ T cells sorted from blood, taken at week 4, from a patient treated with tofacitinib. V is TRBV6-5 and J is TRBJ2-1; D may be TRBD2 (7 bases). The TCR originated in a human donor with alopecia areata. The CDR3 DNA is TGTGCCAGCAGTCGGGGGGCGCGTGAGCAGTTCTTC. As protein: CASSRGAREQFF.